Listed here are 17 T cell receptor beta chains from one sample, sequenced in a study of tumour-infiltrating T cells in Burkitt lymphoma. Sequencing used immunoSEQ multiplex PCR; TCRdb keeps in-frame clones, though not all of them. The table shows 46,000 or so clones, with around 30% occurring only once. Sequencing was done on a sample of tumor tissue. The receptors originated from a human donor with Burkitt lymphoma.

This clone has a handful of counts. The rearrangement links TRBV27 to TRBJ1-2; D gene unclear. V was clipped by 3 bases and J by 0 bases, with 5 bases between them. The germline gives CDR1 MNHEY, CDR2 SMNVEV (reference sequence). The CDR3 runs 13 residues. In DNA form, the CDR3 reads TGTGCCAGCAGTTTTGGGGCTAACTATGGCTACACCTTC. It yields the protein CASSFGANYGYTF.

The sample holds one count of this clone. This chain connects TRBV28 to TRBJ1-1; D is perhaps TRBD1 (5 bases). V was trimmed by 6 bases and J by 11 bases, leaving 22 bases between them. This CDR3 is 14 amino acids long. Germline V gives CDR1 MDHEN, CDR2 SYDVKM. CDR3 DNA sequence: TGTGCCAGCAGCACCAATCCCGGATCAGGGATCGCTTTCTTT. Amino acids: CASSTNPGSGIAFF.

This chain links TRBV5-4 with TRBJ1-2; D perhaps matches TRBD1 (5 bases). The V gene lost 0 bases and the J gene lost 7 bases, with 7 bases spanning the gap. This CDR3 spans 12 amino acids. Germline assignment: CDR1 SGHNT and CDR2 YYREEE (reference sequence). This CDR3 reads CASSLARGGYTF. The CDR3 DNA is TGTGCCAGCAGCTTGGCTAGGGGTGGCTACACCTTC.

This clone turned up a few times. The chain joins TRBV6-6 to TRBJ1-5; the D gene is possibly TRBD1 (5 bases). This CDR3 contains 13 residues. V was pared by 0 bases and J by 7 bases, with 7 bases between. Germline-derived CDR1 and CDR2 are MNHNY and SVGAGI (reference sequence). The DNA for the CDR3 is TGTGCCAGCAGTTACTCGTGGACACAGCCCCAGCATTTT. It codes for CASSYSWTQPQHF.

The chain employs TRBV7-2 and TRBJ2-7; 7 nucleotides line up with TRBD1. The CDR3 is 13 residues long. Germline values: CDR1 SGHTA, CDR2 FQGNSA. V gave up 3 bases and J gave up 7 bases; unmatched junction bases: 6. The DNA of the CDR3 is TGTGCCAGCAGCTTCCCTCGACAGGGAGAGCAGTACTTC. This sequence encodes CASSFPRQGEQYF.

This rearrangement joins TRBV7-9 to TRBJ1-1; D unresolved. Trimming removed 7 bases at V and 1 base at J, with 4 bases between. This CDR3 has 11 residues. CDR1 and CDR2 from the germline V gene are SEHNR and FQNEAQ (reference sequence). CDR3 in amino acids: CASTKNTEAFF. CDR3 nucleotide sequence: TGTGCCAGCACCAAGAACACTGAAGCTTTCTTT.

This clone was seen repeatedly, ten times or more. The J gene is TRBJ1-5, the V gene TRBV6-1, with D unresolved. This CDR3 spans 14 amino acids. CDR1 is MNHNS, CDR2 SASEGT, per germline. Between the trimmed V and J ends, which lost 2 bases and 4 bases, there was a span of 9 bases. DNA for the CDR3: TGTGCCAGCAGTGAATACGGCCCGAATCAGCCCCAGCATTTT. Residues: CASSEYGPNQPQHF.

The chain recombines TRBV5-6 with TRBJ1-4; weak D call: TRBD1 (5 bases). Germline CDR1 reads SGHDT; CDR2 reads YYEEEE. Deletions cut 4 bases from V and 0 bases from J, with 16 bases between. The CDR3 spans 17 residues. In DNA form, the CDR3 reads TGTGCCAGCAGCCGTACACTCCGGGGCTCAACTAATGAAAAACTGTTTTTT. Its translation is CASSRTLRGSTNEKLFF.

The chain is built from TRBV5-4 and TRBJ2-3, with D perhaps matching TRBD1 or TRBD2 (5 bases each). CDR3 length equals 13 residues. Trimming took off 4 bases at V and 4 bases at J, with 10 bases between the two ends. Germline V lookup: CDR1 SGHNT, CDR2 YYREEE (reference sequence). CDR3 protein: CASSPGRADTQYF. CDR3 nucleotides: TGTGCCAGCAGCCCGGGACGGGCAGATACGCAGTATTTT.

V gene TRBV19 combines with J gene TRBJ1-3; D gene unclear. Germline-derived CDR1 and CDR2 are LNHDA and SQIVND (reference sequence). The V end lost 4 bases, the J end lost 0 bases, and 10 bases lay between the germline ends. This CDR3 spans 15 amino acids. For the CDR3, the DNA is TGTGCCAGTAGTACGTCCGTCTACTCTGGAAACACCATATATTTT. The encoded protein is CASSTSVYSGNTIYF.

The chain carries TRBV5-1 and TRBJ2-3; tentatively, D is TRBD1 (5 bases). This CDR3 comprises 13 residues. Trimming removed 5 bases at V and 5 bases at J, with 12 bases between. Germline V gene data show CDR1 as SGHRS and CDR2 as YFSETQ. The CDR3 spells CASRWGVEDTQYF. CDR3 nucleotides: TGCGCCAGCAGGTGGGGCGTTGAAGATACGCAGTATTTT.

This clone was seen a handful of times. The genes are TRBV5-4 and TRBJ2-1; D call uncertain. The CDR3 contains 15 residues. Germline V gives CDR1 SGHNT, CDR2 YYREEE (reference sequence). V lost 0 bases and J lost 2, with 9 bases in between. The CDR3 is CASSLGGPTYNEQFF. As DNA, the CDR3 is TGTGCCAGCAGCTTGGGAGGCCCAACCTACAATGAGCAGTTCTTC.

The chain couples TRBV7-9 to TRBJ1-1; no firm D call. The germline V gene has CDR1 SEHNR and CDR2 FQNEAQ (reference sequence). V lost 5 bases and J 1 base, leaving 5 bases between the germline ends. The CDR3 spans 12 residues. The CDR3: CASSRQNTEAFF. The CDR3 region has the DNA TGTGCCAGCAGCCGACAGAACACTGAAGCTTTCTTT. Full variable domain (outside the CDR3, taken from reference TRBV7-9 and TRBJ1-1): DTGVSQNPRHKITKRGQNVTFRCDPISEHNRLYWYRQTLGQGPEFLTYFQNEAQLEKSRLLSDRFSAERPKGSFSTLEIQRTEQGDSAMYLCASSRQNTEAFFGQGTRLTVV.

This clone was detected a few times. The chain employs TRBV7-9 and TRBJ2-3; D remains ambiguous. Germline-derived CDR1 and CDR2 are SEHNR and FQNEAQ (reference sequence). This CDR3 is built from 14 residues. The V end was cut by 6 bases, the J end by 1 base, with 11 bases between. The CDR3 sequence is CASRTDRGTDTQYF. CDR3 sequence (DNA): TGTGCCAGCAGAACCGATAGAGGCACAGATACGCAGTATTTT.

The CDR3 spells CASSYSRVATEQFF. DNA of the CDR3: TGTGCCAGCAGTTACTCGAGGGTGGCTACTGAGCAGTTCTTC. This chain joins TRBV6-5 and TRBJ2-1, with D perhaps TRBD2 (5 bases). The V and J ends lost 0 bases and 9 bases respectively, with 12 bases between them. This CDR3 contains 14 residues. Germline assignment: CDR1 MNHEY and CDR2 SVGAGI.

The genes are TRBV28 and TRBJ1-2; D may be TRBD1 (6 bases). The germline V gene encodes CDR1 MDHEN and CDR2 SYDVKM. V was shortened by 5 bases and J by 4 bases, with 17 bases between the two germline ends. The CDR3 spans 15 residues. CDR3 bases: TGTGCCAGCAGTCAGGGGACAAGGGCGACCTATGGCTACACCTTC. Translation: CASSQGTRATYGYTF.

This clone was observed a handful of times. The V gene is TRBV2, the J gene TRBJ1-1; TRBD1 matches at 9 bases. Looked up from germline, CDR1 is SNHLY and CDR2 is FYNNEI. This CDR3 comprises 16 residues. V gave up 5 bases and J gave up 0 bases; unmatched junction bases: 7. CDR3 DNA sequence: TGTGCCAGCAGTTACATGGGACAGGGAATGAACACTGAAGCTTTCTTT. Translating gives CASSYMGQGMNTEAFF.